This T cell receptor (beta chain) stems from a study of blood T cell repertoires in COVID-19. This CDR3 contains 15 residues. Only in-frame clones appear in the TCRdb table, and some are missing; sequencing was by immunoSEQ multiplex PCR. The sample carries approximately 72,000 clones, 85% to 90% recorded once. Sequencing input: peripheral blood. The J gene is TRBJ2-1, the V gene TRBV1; TRBD2 is taken as the D call from the table, unchecked against the DNA. TRBV1 is a pseudogene locus. The TCR sequence derives from an elderly woman with active or convalescent COVID-19. The CDR3 region has the DNA TGCACCAGCAGCCAAGAGACTAAAGCACACAATGAGCAGTTCTTC. Translated: CTSSQETKAHNEQFF.